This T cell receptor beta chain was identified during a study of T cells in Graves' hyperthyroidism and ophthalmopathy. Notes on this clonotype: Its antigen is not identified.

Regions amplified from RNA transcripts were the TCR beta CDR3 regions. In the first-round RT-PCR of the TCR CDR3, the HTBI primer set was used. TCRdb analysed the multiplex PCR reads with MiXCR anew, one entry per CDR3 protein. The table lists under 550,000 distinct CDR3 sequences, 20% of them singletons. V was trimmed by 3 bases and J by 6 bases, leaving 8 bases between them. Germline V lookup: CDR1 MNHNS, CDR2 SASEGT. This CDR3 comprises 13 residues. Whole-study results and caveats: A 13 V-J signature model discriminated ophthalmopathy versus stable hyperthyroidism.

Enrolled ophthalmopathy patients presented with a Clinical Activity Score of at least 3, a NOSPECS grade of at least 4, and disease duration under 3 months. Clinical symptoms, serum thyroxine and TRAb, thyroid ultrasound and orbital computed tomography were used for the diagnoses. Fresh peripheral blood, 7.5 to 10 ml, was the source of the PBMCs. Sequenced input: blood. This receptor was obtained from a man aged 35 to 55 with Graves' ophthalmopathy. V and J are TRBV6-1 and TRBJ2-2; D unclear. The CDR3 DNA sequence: TGTGCCAGCAGTGATATGTTAGCCGGGGAGCTGTTTTTT. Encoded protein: CASSDMLAGELFF.